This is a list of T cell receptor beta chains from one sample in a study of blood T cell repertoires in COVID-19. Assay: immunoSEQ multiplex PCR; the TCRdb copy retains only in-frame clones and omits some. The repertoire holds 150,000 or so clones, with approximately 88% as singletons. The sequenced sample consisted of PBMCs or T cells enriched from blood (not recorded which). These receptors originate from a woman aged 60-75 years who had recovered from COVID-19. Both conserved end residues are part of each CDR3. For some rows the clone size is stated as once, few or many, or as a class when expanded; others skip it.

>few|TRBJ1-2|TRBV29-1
CSGPPGTGLNYGYTF
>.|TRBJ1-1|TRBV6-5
CASSLEERNTEAFF
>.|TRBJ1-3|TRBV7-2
CASSLQTGGGNTIYF
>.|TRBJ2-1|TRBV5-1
CASSLASAGGYNEQFF
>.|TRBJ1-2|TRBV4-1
CASSQDLSYGYTF
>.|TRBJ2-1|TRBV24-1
CATSAHASSWQFF
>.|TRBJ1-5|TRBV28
CASSREGNQPQHF
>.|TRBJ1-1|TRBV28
CASTGQETEAFF
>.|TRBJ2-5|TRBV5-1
CASSLGTGRGETQYF
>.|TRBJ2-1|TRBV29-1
CSVGTSGSDEQFF
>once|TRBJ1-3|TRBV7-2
CASSPPPIGNTIYF
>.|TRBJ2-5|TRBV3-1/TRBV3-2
CASSPFYGRGQETQYF
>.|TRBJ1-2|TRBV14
CASSQITNQGSTGYTF
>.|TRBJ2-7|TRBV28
CASSVSGGAAYEQYF
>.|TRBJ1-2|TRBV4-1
CASSQEQTGGFGYTF
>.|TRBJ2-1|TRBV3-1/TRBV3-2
CASSLGLAGAEQFF
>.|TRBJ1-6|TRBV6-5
CATQGGYNSPLHF
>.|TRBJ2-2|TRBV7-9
CASSPLTSGWTGELFF
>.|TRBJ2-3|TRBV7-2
CASSRLAGGDTQYF
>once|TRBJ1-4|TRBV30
CAWRSMVARNNEKLFF
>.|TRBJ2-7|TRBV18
CASSPPRGTQPGEQYF
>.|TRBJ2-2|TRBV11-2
CASSLDRGELFF
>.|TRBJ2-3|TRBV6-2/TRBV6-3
CASSWGLAGKDTQYF
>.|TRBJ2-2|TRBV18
CASSLAGTENTGELFF
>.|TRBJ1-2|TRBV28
CASSSQGAYYGYTF
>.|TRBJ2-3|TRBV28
CASSLEGTQYF
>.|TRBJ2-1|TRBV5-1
CASSFTSWTQGGNEQFF
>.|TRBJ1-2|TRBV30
CAWSRATGNYGYTF
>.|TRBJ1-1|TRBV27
CASSSSARTEAFF
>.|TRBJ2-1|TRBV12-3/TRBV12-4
CASSWGGYNEQFF
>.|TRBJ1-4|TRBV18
CASSQRSGTSNEKLFF
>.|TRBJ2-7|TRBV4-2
CASSQDYLGSGSYEQYF